Each of the 23 T cell receptor beta chains below was sequenced from the same sample in a study of early T cells in non-severe SARS-CoV-2 infection. TCRdb fed the 5' RACE reads into MiXCR, producing one record per CDR3 protein. In the table there are roughly 58,000 distinct CDR3 sequences, about an eighth of which are singletons. Sequencing was performed on whole blood. These receptors all come from an adult who was a healthcare worker with PCR-confirmed SARS-CoV-2 infection or an uninfected control (not recorded which).

The chain couples TRBV14 to TRBJ2-5; unclear D gene. Per germline, CDR1 SGHDN and CDR2 FVKESK. There are 14 residues in the CDR3. V lost 0 bases and J lost 2, with 7 bases in between. CDR3 loop: CASSQENRQETQYF. The DNA of the CDR3 is TGTGCCAGCAGCCAAGAGAATCGACAAGAGACCCAGTACTTC.

This clonotype has just a few counts. The V call is TRBV10-3, the J call TRBJ1-3; 7 nucleotides line up with TRBD1. This CDR3 comprises 14 residues. Germline CDR1 ENHRY, CDR2 SYGVKD. Losses at the gene ends were 6 bases for V and 0 bases for J; bases not matched to a gene: 2. CDR3 in amino acids: CAIRTGVSGNTIYF. DNA of the CDR3: TGTGCCATCAGAACAGGGGTCTCTGGAAACACCATATATTTT.

This clonotype has ten or more counts. This sequence joins TRBV29-1 and TRBJ2-1, with 11 bases that match TRBD2. After removal of 7 bases from V and 6 bases from J, the junction contained 8 bases not matched to a gene. CDR1 SQVTM and CDR2 ANQGSEA come from the germline V gene. CDR3 size: 14 residues. As DNA, the CDR3 is TGCAGCGCCCCTACTAGCGGGGGACCCAATGAGCAGTTCTTC. It is translated as CSAPTSGGPNEQFF.

The chain carries TRBV11-2 and TRBJ2-7; 7 bases match TRBD2. Germline CDR1 and CDR2: SGHAT and FQNNGV. The V and J ends lost 3 bases and 4 bases, in that order; junction bases with no gene match: 6. There are 14 residues in the CDR3. CDR3 residues: CASSLMSGEYEQYF. In DNA, the CDR3 is TGTGCCAGCAGCTTGATGAGCGGGGAGTACGAGCAGTACTTC.

This clonotype was observed many times. V gene TRBV5-1 combines with J gene TRBJ2-5, with D unresolved. This CDR3 is 12 amino acids long. CDR1 is SGHRS and CDR2 is YFSETQ in the germline V gene. V was trimmed by 4 bases and J by 6 bases, leaving 10 bases between them. The CDR3 spells CASSTVGQTQYF. In nucleotides, the CDR3 is TGCGCCAGCAGCACCGTCGGTCAGACCCAGTACTTC.

The chain recombines TRBV7-9 with TRBJ1-4; D is undetermined. This CDR3 is built from 13 residues. Germline V gene sequence: CDR1 SEHNR, CDR2 FQNEAQ (reference sequence). V was trimmed by 4 bases and J by 6 bases, leaving 9 bases between them. CDR3: CASSSTNDEKLFF. Here the CDR3 DNA reads TGTGCCAGCAGCTCAACAAACGATGAAAAACTGTTTTTT.

This clonotype was counted ten times or more. The J gene is TRBJ2-2, the V gene TRBV4-3; 9 bases are shared with TRBD2. This CDR3 comprises 16 residues. Germline V lookup: CDR1 LGHNA, CDR2 YSLEER. Losses at the gene ends were 0 bases for V and 6 bases for J; bases not matched to a gene: 5. This chain's CDR3 is CASSQDLRGGSGELFF. In DNA form, the CDR3 reads TGCGCCAGCAGCCAAGATTTGCGGGGGGGCTCCGGGGAGCTGTTTTTT.

This clonotype occurred a few times. The V call is TRBV29-1, the J call TRBJ2-7, with TRBD1 as a possible D gene (6 bases). Trimming left V 4 bases short and J 2 bases short, with 12 bases between. Looked up from germline, CDR1 is SQVTM and CDR2 is ANQGSEA. The CDR3 length is 13 residues. The CDR3 bases are TGCAGCGTTGCTCCAGGGGCCACCTACGAGCAGTACTTC. Its translation: CSVAPGATYEQYF.

This clonotype was recorded many times. The J gene is TRBJ2-1, the V gene TRBV11-2, with 10 bases matching TRBD1. The germline V gene has CDR1 SGHAT and CDR2 FQNNGV. V trimming: 5 bases; J trimming: 0 bases; junction bases outside the gene matches: 4. This CDR3 is built from 16 residues. CDR3 amino acids: CASSPGDRGSYNEQFF. For the CDR3, the DNA is TGTGCCAGCAGCCCTGGGGACAGGGGCTCCTACAATGAGCAGTTCTTC. Together with reference TRBV11-2 and TRBJ2-1, the CDR3 gives the full variable domain: EAGVAQSPRYKIIEKRQSVAFWCNPISGHATLYWYQQILGQGPKLLIQFQNNGVVDDSQLPKDRFSAERLKGVDSTLKIQPAKLEDSAVYLCASSPGDRGSYNEQFFGPGTRLTVL.

In this sample, this clonotype turned up many times. The genes are TRBV18 and TRBJ1-1; 8 bases align to TRBD1. The CDR3 totals 15 residues. The trim removed 6 bases at V and 4 bases at J, leaving 10 bases unmatched. The V gene's germline CDR1 is KGHSH and CDR2 LQKENI. The CDR3 here is CASSAGGNIRTEAFF. The CDR3 nucleotides are TGTGCCAGCTCCGCAGGGGGCAATATACGCACTGAAGCTTTCTTT.

This sequence joins TRBV27 and TRBJ2-5, with D maybe TRBD1 (6 bases). Germline lookup yields CDR1 MNHEY and CDR2 SMNVEV (reference sequence). This CDR3 region has 14 residues. Trimming left V 4 bases short and J 5 bases short, with 14 bases between. The CDR3 region has the DNA TGTGCCAGCAGTTCTATGACAGGCCGGGAGACCCAGTACTTC. Translated: CASSSMTGRETQYF.

This clonotype was recorded a few times. CDR3 sequence reads: CASRSGETQYF. Here the CDR3 DNA reads TGTGCCAGCAGGAGCGGGGAGACCCAGTACTTC. J is TRBJ2-5 and V is TRBV7-2; D is perhaps TRBD2 (6 bases). V was cut by 6 bases and J by 5 bases, with 7 bases left in between. Germline CDR1 reads SGHTA; CDR2 reads FQGNSA. This CDR3 is built from 11 residues.

This clonotype was found many times. The chain uses TRBV27 and TRBJ2-4; the D is unclear. The V end was cut by 10 bases, the J end by 0 bases, with 13 bases between. This CDR3 region has 14 residues. In germline, CDR1 is MNHEY, CDR2 SMNVEV (reference sequence). The CDR3 loop reads CAILNWLAKNIQYF. The DNA of the CDR3 is TGTGCCATCCTAAATTGGTTAGCCAAAAACATTCAGTACTTC.

This clonotype was observed many times. The rearrangement joins TRBV11-2 to TRBJ1-1; no definite D call. Germline V lookup: CDR1 SGHAT, CDR2 FQNNGV. The CDR3 covers 15 residues. V lost 5 bases, J lost 1 base, and 14 bases lay in between. CDR3 region: CASSRTPQQNTEAFF. The DNA of the CDR3 is TGTGCCAGCAGCCGGACCCCCCAACAGAACACTGAAGCTTTCTTT.

This clonotype was picked up many times. The V call is TRBV19, the J call TRBJ1-4; unclear D gene. V was shortened by 9 bases and J by 3 bases, with 11 bases between the two germline ends. From germline, CDR1 is LNHDA and CDR2 SQIVND (reference sequence). This CDR3 has 13 amino acids. The CDR3 is CASTRGANEKLFF. The CDR3, as DNA: TGTGCCAGCACGAGAGGAGCTAATGAAAAACTGTTTTTT.

This clonotype was detected ten times or more. One end of the junction is discordant with germline, which a read error may explain. CDR3 sequence reads: CASSLEGTAETQYF. The DNA of the CDR3 is TGTGCTAGCAGCTTGGAGGGGACGGCAGAGACCCAGTACTTC. The rearrangement uses TRBV7-7 and TRBJ2-5, with D perhaps TRBD2 (6 bases). The CDR3 runs 14 residues. Germline V lookup: CDR1 SSHAT, CDR2 FNYEAQ (reference sequence).

This clonotype was detected a few times. The chain couples TRBV4-3 to TRBJ2-1; 8 bases agree with TRBD2. CDR3 size: 18 residues. J lost 1 base, V lost 0 bases, and 8 bases had no gene match. The germline CDR1 and CDR2 sequences are LGHNA and YSLEER. CDR3 loop: CASSQDPYRGGSYNEQFF. CDR3 DNA sequence: TGCGCCAGCAGCCAAGACCCATATCGGGGGGGGTCCTACAATGAGCAGTTCTTC.

There are many counts of this clonotype. The CDR3 sequence: CASGINTGELFF. The CDR3 DNA reads TGTGCTAGTGGTATTAACACCGGGGAGCTGTTTTTT. J is TRBJ2-2 and V is TRBV12-5; unclear D gene. The V end was cut by 5 bases, the J end by 2 bases, with 3 bases between. The CDR3 is made up of 12 amino acids. Germline V gene data show CDR1 as LGHNT and CDR2 as FRNRAP. The whole variable domain, remainder taken from reference TRBV12-5 and TRBJ2-2, is DARVTQTPRHKVTEMGQEVTMRCQPILGHNTVFWYRQTMMQGLELLAYFRNRAPLDDSGMPKDRFSAEMPDATLATLKIQPSEPRDSAVYFCASGINTGELFFGEGSRLTVL.

This clonotype was observed a handful of times. The CDR3 sequence: CASSFLSEKLFF. The CDR3, as DNA: TGTGCCAGCAGCTTTCTGAGTGAAAAACTGTTTTTT. This sequence joins TRBV5-5 and TRBJ1-4; unclear D gene. The CDR3 runs 12 residues. The germline V gene encodes CDR1 SGHKS and CDR2 YYEKEE (reference sequence). V lost 2 bases and J lost 7, with 6 bases in between.

This clonotype counts as medium-sized. The chain carries TRBV11-3 and TRBJ2-1; maybe TRBD2 (6 bases). Trimming took off 6 bases at V and 10 bases at J, with 13 bases between the two ends. The germline gives CDR1 SGHNT, CDR2 YENEEA. The CDR3 covers 12 residues. Here the CDR3 reads CASSSAGGEQFF. The CDR3 DNA sequence: TGTGCCAGCAGTTCAGCGGGCGGCGAGCAGTTCTTC.

In this sample, this clonotype turned up once. The junction departs from germline at one end; a sequencing error may be responsible. The V gene is TRBV29-1, the J gene TRBJ1-1; TRBD1 might be the D (6 bases). Germline V gene sequence: CDR1 SQVTM, CDR2 ANQGSEA. The CDR3 loop spans 13 amino acids. CDR3 sequence (DNA): TGCAGCGTTGGGAAAAGGGGGAACCCCCCGGCTCTCTTT. Amino acid sequence: CSVGKRGNPPALF.

This chain's CDR3 is CASSGGRARLYNEQFF. CDR3 bases: TGCGCCAGCAGCGGCGGGAGGGCGCGGTTGTACAATGAGCAGTTCTTC. V and J are TRBV5-1 and TRBJ2-1, with TRBD2 matching over 9 bases. Trimming cost V 4 bases and J 4 bases; bases outside gene matches: 9. There are 16 residues in the CDR3. Germline-derived CDR1 and CDR2 are SGHRS and YFSETQ.

This clonotype has just a few counts. The V gene is TRBV29-1, the J gene TRBJ2-2, with D possibly matching TRBD1 (6 bases). CDR3 length: 15 amino acids. Germline V gene data show CDR1 as SQVTM and CDR2 as ANQGSEA. V lost 6 bases, J lost 0 bases, and 14 bases lay in between. The CDR3, as DNA: TGCAGCGTAGTAGGACAGTTAACGAACACCGGGGAGCTGTTTTTT. Protein sequence: CSVVGQLTNTGELFF.